This entry is about one T cell receptor (beta chain). This entry belongs to a study of shared clonotypes between healthy human individuals. Around 90 million PBMCs served as the genomic DNA source for unsorted samples. What was sequenced on ten immunoSEQ deep assay plates was unsorted PBMC DNA. Clones were sequenced by immunoSEQ multiplex PCR, and TCRdb holds only the in-frame ones, with some missing. The sample has about 560,000 clones; around three quarters are singletons. CDR3 length: 12 residues. Germline V CDR1 and CDR2: GTSNPN, SVGIG (reference sequence). Trimming stripped 3 bases from V and 7 bases from J, with 13 bases between.

Sequencing was performed on PBMCs. The source is a woman aged 40 to 50 in good health. Some clones in this sample may be carry-over from other donors' samples. The chain links TRBV30 to TRBJ2-7; D might be TRBD1 or TRBD2, each matching 5 bases. In DNA, the CDR3 is TGTGCCTGGAGGGGGACCGGGTCTGAGCAGTACTTC. Translation: CAWRGTGSEQYF.